A selection of T cell receptor beta chains follows, all from one sample in a study of shared clonotypes between healthy human individuals. The table came from immunoSEQ multiplex PCR; TCRdb's copy has only in-frame clones and leaves some out. The data show under 1,900,000 clones, with approximately 98.5% seen just once and approximately 0.4% held by the top ten. The sample taken for sequencing was naive CD4+ T cells sorted from blood. These receptors were taken from a man aged 25-40 years in good health. Each CDR3 is given with its conserved first and last residue. D genes are given only for firm matches. Clone size is not always given. Where it is, it says once, few, many or a class for expanded clones.

>TRBD2|16|TRBJ2-5|NA|TRBV5-1
CASSLAGLAAPETQYF
TGCGCCAGCAGCTTGGCGGGACTAGCGGCTCCCGAGACCCAGTACTTC
>TRBD2|16|TRBJ2-7|NA|TRBV5-1
CASSQNPSGPPYEQYF
TGCGCCAGCAGCCAAAACCCTAGCGGTCCCCCCTACGAGCAGTACTTC
>NA|17|TRBJ2-3|NA|TRBV11-2
CASSKKLLATLTDTQYF
TGTGCCAGCAGTAAGAAACTGCTTGCCACTCTCACAGATACGCAGTATTTT
>NA|13|TRBJ1-4|NA|TRBV7-2
CASSLIVEEKLFF
TGTGCCAGCAGCTTAATAGTAGAGGAAAAACTGTTTTTT
>NA|17|TRBJ2-2|NA|TRBV4-2
CASSQDMFRGDTGELFF
TGTGCCAGCAGCCAAGATATGTTCAGGGGTGACACCGGGGAGCTGTTTTTT
>NA|16|TRBJ1-4|once|TRBV9
CASSVDTGQYYEKLFF
TGTGCCAGCAGCGTAGACACGGGTCAGTACTATGAAAAACTGTTTTTT
>NA|14|TRBJ2-7|NA|TRBV2
CASSWQGSSYEQYF
TGTGCCAGCAGTTGGCAGGGGAGCTCCTACGAGCAGTACTTC
>NA|18|TRBJ2-3|NA|TRBV10-3
CAISAEKSDRLSTDTQYF
TGTGCCATCAGTGCTGAAAAGTCCGACAGGCTTAGCACAGATACGCAGTATTTT
>NA|13|TRBJ2-1|NA|TRBV18
CASSPGTYNEQFF
TGTGCCAGCTCCCCGGGGACTTACAATGAGCAGTTCTTC
>NA|11|TRBJ2-1|NA|TRBV6-5
CASRLAFEQFF
TGTGCCAGCAGATTAGCCTTTGAGCAGTTCTTC
>NA|14|TRBJ2-7|NA|TRBV5-4
CASSLAETPYEQYF
TGTGCCAGCAGCTTGGCGGAAACTCCCTACGAGCAGTACTTC
>NA|11|TRBJ1-5|NA|TRBV28
CASSTPPPGDF
TGTGCCAGCAGTACTCCCCCCCCGGGGGATTTT
>TRBD2|16|TRBJ2-1|NA|TRBV7-3
CASSLIAGPTYNEQFF
TGTGCCAGCAGCCTGATAGCGGGACCGACCTACAATGAGCAGTTCTTC
>NA|11|TRBJ2-2|NA|TRBV6-5
CASSQRSDQFF
TGTGCCAGCAGCCAAAGGTCGGATCAGTTTTTT
>TRBD2|15|TRBJ2-3|NA|TRBV18
CASSPPGGQKDTQYF
TGTGCCAGCTCACCACCGGGAGGGCAGAAAGATACGCAGTATTTT
>TRBD1|14|TRBJ2-2|NA|TRBV5-1
CASSSQGDTGELFF
TGCGCCAGCAGCTCACAGGGGGACACCGGGGAGCTGTTTTTT
>TRBD2|15|TRBJ2-7|NA|TRBV5-1
CASSEGLAGIYEQYF
TGCGCCAGCAGCGAGGGACTAGCGGGGATCTACGAGCAGTACTTC
>NA|14|TRBJ2-5|NA|TRBV15
CATSRGSPWETQYF
TGTGCCACCAGCAGAGGCTCGCCATGGGAGACCCAGTACTTC
>NA|15|TRBJ2-2|NA|TRBV9
CASSFGTGWTGELFF
TGTGCCAGCAGCTTCGGTACAGGGTGGACCGGGGAGCTGTTTTTT
>NA|15|TRBJ2-1|NA|TRBV27
CASSHPTGGVNEQFF
TGTGCCAGCAGCCACCCGACAGGAGGGGTTAATGAGCAGTTCTTC
>TRBD1|10|TRBJ2-3|NA|TRBV6-5
CASSAGQEYF
TGTGCCAGCAGTGCTGGACAGGAATATTTT
>TRBD1|16|TRBJ2-5|NA|TRBV7-9
CASSLWGQGIEETQYF
TGTGCCAGCAGCTTATGGGGACAGGGGATCGAAGAGACCCAGTACTTC
>NA|18|TRBJ2-7|NA|TRBV9
CASSVDLGTGGQSYEQYF
TGTGCCAGCAGCGTAGATTTGGGGACTGGGGGGCAGAGCTACGAGCAGTACTTC
>TRBD2|14|TRBJ2-2|NA|TRBV29-1
CSALAGPYTGELFF
TGCAGCGCCCTAGCGGGACCGTACACCGGGGAGCTGTTTTTT
>NA|17|TRBJ1-3|once|TRBV18
CASSETGKASSGNTIYF
TGTGCCAGCTCCGAGACAGGCAAGGCTTCCTCTGGAAACACCATATATTTT